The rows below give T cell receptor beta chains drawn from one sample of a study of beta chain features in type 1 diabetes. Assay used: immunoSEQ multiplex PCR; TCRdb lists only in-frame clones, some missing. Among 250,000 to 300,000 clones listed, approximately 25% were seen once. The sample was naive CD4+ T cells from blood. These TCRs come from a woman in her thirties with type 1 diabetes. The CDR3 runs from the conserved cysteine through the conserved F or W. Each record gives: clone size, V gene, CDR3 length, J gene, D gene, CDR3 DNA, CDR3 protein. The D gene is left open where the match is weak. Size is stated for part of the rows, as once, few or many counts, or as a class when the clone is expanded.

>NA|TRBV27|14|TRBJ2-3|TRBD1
TGTGCCAGCAGTTGGGACAGGAGCACAGATACGCAGTATTTT
CASSWDRSTDTQYF
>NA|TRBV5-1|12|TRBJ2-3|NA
TGCGCCAGCAGGAGGGAGTCAGATACGCAGTATTTT
CASRRESDTQYF
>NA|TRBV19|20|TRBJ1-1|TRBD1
TGTGCCAGTAGGGATCACGACAGGGAGAATATACCGGCAGTGACCACTGAAGCTTTCTTT
CASRDHDRENIPAVTTEAFF
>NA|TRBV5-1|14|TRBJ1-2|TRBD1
TGCGCCAGCAGCTTGGACGTCAGGGGGAATGGCTACACCTTC
CASSLDVRGNGYTF
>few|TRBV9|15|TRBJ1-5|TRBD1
TGTGCCAGCAGCGGGACAGGATATAGCAATCAGCCCCAGCATTTT
CASSGTGYSNQPQHF
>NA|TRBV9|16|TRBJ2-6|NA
TGTGCCAGCAGCGAACGACTTAGTGTTGGGGCCAACGTCCTGACTTTC
CASSERLSVGANVLTF
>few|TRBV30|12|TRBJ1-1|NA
TGTGCCTGGAGGCGGGGGAACACTGAAGCTTTCTTT
CAWRRGNTEAFF
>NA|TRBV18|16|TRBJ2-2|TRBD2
TGTGCCAGCTCACCACAGACCGGGGCTAGCGGCGGGGAGCTGTTTTTT
CASSPQTGASGGELFF
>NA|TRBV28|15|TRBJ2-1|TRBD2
TGTGCCAGCAGTTCCGGGACTAGCGGGAGTTATGAGCAGTTCTTC
CASSSGTSGSYEQFF
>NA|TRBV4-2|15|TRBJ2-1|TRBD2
TGTGCCAGCCGGCTCGGGACTAGCGGGCCCAGTGAGCAGTTCTTC
CASRLGTSGPSEQFF
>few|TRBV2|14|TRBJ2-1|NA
TGTGCCAGCAACGGTGGAGGCTCCTACAATGAGCAGTTCTTC
CASNGGGSYNEQFF
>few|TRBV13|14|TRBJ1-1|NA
TGTGCCAGCAGCCCCATGCCAGGGAACACTGAAGCTTTCTTT
CASSPMPGNTEAFF
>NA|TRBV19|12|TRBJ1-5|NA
TGTGCCAGCCTAGGCATCAATCAGCCCCAGCATTTT
CASLGINQPQHF
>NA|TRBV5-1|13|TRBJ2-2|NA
TGCGCCAGCAGCTTGGGAGGTGGCGGGGAGCTGTTTTTT
CASSLGGGGELFF
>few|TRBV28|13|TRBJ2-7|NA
TGTGCCAGCCAGACAGTTGAGGTCTACGAGCAGTACTTC
CASQTVEVYEQYF
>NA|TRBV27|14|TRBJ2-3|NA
TGTGCCAGCAGTTTGCGGGGACTCACAGATACGCAGTATTTT
CASSLRGLTDTQYF
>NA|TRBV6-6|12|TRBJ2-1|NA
TGTGCCAGCAGTTACTCGAGTGATGAGCAGTTCTTC
CASSYSSDEQFF
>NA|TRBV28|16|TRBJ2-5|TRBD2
TGTGCCAGCAGTTTCCGGGGACTAGCGGGACAAGAGACCCAGTACTTC
CASSFRGLAGQETQYF
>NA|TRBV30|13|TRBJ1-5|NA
TGTGCCTGGTCCCATCGGGGTGGTCAGCCCCAGCATTTT
CAWSHRGGQPQHF
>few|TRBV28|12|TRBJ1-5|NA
TGTGCCAGCAGGCAGGTCAATCAGCCCCAGCATTTT
CASRQVNQPQHF
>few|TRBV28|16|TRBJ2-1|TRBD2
TGTGCCAGCAGCCATTTTAGCGGGAGTCGCTACAATGAGCAGTTCTTC
CASSHFSGSRYNEQFF
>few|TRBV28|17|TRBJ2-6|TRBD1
TGTGCCAGCACCGGACAGGGGTCACCTTCTGGGGCCAACGTCCTGACTTTC
CASTGQGSPSGANVLTF
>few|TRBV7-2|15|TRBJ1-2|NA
TGTGCCAGCAGCTACCACACAGGAATCCGTAGTGGCTACACCTTC
CASSYHTGIRSGYTF
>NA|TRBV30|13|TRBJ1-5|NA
TGTGCCTGGAGTATAAGTTTAGATCAGCCCCAGCATTTT
CAWSISLDQPQHF
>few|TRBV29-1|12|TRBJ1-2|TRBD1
TGCAGCGCAAGGAGGGACAGCCACGGCTACACCTTC
CSARRDSHGYTF
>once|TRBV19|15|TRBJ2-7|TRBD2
TGTGCCAGTAGTATGAACCTAGCGGGACCGTACGAGCAGTACTTC
CASSMNLAGPYEQYF
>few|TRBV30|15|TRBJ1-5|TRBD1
TGTGCCTGGAGTGGTCCAGGGACAGGCAATCAGCCCCAGCATTTT
CAWSGPGTGNQPQHF
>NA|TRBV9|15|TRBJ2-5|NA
TGTGCCAGCAGCTCGAACGGCGGTACTTGGGAGACCCAGTACTTC
CASSSNGGTWETQYF
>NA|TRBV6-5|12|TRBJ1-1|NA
TGTGCCAGCAAGGAGGGCCGATCTGAAGCTTTCTTT
CASKEGRSEAFF
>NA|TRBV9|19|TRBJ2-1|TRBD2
TGTGCCAGCAGCTCCCCCGAAGGGACTAGCGGAAATTTGTACAATGAGCAGTTCTTC
CASSSPEGTSGNLYNEQFF
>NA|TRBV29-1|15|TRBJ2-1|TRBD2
TGCAGCGTTCGACCGGGACTAGCGGAGGTCAATGAGCAGTTCTTC
CSVRPGLAEVNEQFF
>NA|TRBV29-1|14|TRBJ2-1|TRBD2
TGCAGCGTTGCGGGACTAGCGACACACAATGAGCAGTTCTTC
CSVAGLATHNEQFF
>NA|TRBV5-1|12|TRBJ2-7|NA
TGCGCCAGCAGCTCCGGAGCCCACGAGCAGTACTTC
CASSSGAHEQYF
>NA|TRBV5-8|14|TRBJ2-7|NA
TGTGCCAGCAGCTTGGACCCTAGCTCCTACGAGCAGTACTTC
CASSLDPSSYEQYF
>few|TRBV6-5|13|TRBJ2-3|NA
TGTGCCAGCAGTGAATACTCACCAGATACGCAGTATTTT
CASSEYSPDTQYF
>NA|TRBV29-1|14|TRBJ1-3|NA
TGCAGCGTTGAAACAGGGTCCTCTGGAAACACCATATATTTT
CSVETGSSGNTIYF
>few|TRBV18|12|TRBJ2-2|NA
TGTGCCAGCTCACCACTGCGCGGGGAGCTGTTTTTT
CASSPLRGELFF
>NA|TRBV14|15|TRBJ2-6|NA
TGTGCCAGCAGGCTGGGAGCTGCTGGGGCCAACGTCCTGACTTTC
CASRLGAAGANVLTF
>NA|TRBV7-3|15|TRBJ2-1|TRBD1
TGTGCCAGCAGCACCGGGACAGGGGTAGGCAATGAGCAGTTCTTC
CASSTGTGVGNEQFF
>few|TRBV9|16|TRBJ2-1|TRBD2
TGTGCCAGCAGCGTAGTGGGACTAGCGGGAGTAGGGGAGCAGTTCTTC
CASSVVGLAGVGEQFF